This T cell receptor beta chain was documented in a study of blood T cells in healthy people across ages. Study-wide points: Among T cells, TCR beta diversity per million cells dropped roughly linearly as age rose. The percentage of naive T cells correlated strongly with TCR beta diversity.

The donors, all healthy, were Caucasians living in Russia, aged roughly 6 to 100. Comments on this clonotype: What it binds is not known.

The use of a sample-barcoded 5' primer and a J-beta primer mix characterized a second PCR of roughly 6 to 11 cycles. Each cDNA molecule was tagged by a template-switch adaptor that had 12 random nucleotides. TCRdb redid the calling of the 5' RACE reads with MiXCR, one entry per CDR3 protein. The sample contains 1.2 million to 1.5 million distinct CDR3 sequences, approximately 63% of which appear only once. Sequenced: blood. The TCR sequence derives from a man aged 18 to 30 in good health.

The CDR3 protein is CASSLRALLAGGPKETQYF. The CDR3 coding sequence is TGTGCCAGCAGTCTAAGGGCCCTACTAGCGGGGGGGCCAAAAGAGACCCAGTACTTC. The genes are TRBV12-3 or TRBV12-4 and TRBJ2-5, with TRBD2 matching over 13 bases. After removal of 5 bases from V and 3 bases from J, the junction contained 15 bases not matched to a gene. The CDR3 loop spans 19 amino acids.